The rows below give T cell receptor delta chains drawn from one sample of a study of human gamma delta and Vdelta1 T cells. TCRdb re-identified clones in the PCR reads via CATT. The sample consists of 6,500 or so delta-chain clones, roughly a tenth of them appearing once. The sample consisted of naive CD27+ Vdelta1 gamma-delta T cells from blood. These receptors were obtained from a human donor in good health. Both conserved end residues are part of each CDR3. A D gene is named only where the DNA matches it firmly. Expanded clones get a size class; other rows say once, few or many, or leave the size out.

size: hyperexpanded
V: TRDV1
D: NA
J: TRDJ1
DNA: TGTGCTCTTGGGGGCCTTCCTACACGTACTGGGGGATTAGGCGATAAACTCATCTTT
CDR3: CALGGLPTRTGGLGDKLIF

size: NA
V: TRDV1
D: NA
J: TRDJ1
DNA: TGTGCTCTTGGGGAACGTGTTCGGAAATTCGGGTTACGAGCGCTTAACACCGATAAACTCATCTTT
CDR3: CALGERVRKFGLRALNTDKLIF

size: medium-sized
V: TRDV1
D: NA
J: TRDJ1
DNA: TGTGCTCTTGGGGTAAAGGCCTTCCTACGCTCCCGGGGGATACGCGCATACACCGATAAACTCATCTTT
CDR3: CALGVKAFLRSRGIRAYTDKLIF

size: few
V: TRDV1
D: NA
J: TRDJ1
DNA: TGTGCTCTTGGGGAATATAGATATATGGGGGGGAGTGGGATTAGGAGGAGGCCAACTGAACCCCGGGACACCGATAAACTCATCTTT
CDR3: CALGEYRYMGGSGIRRRPTEPRDTDKLIF

size: medium-sized
V: TRDV1
D: TRDD3
J: TRDJ1
DNA: TGTGCTCTTGGGGAACGGAGGGTCATGCACTGGGGGATACGCGCATTAGGCAACACCGATAAACTCATCTTT
CDR3: CALGERRVMHWGIRALGNTDKLIF

size: medium-sized
V: TRDV1
D: TRDD3
J: TRDJ1
DNA: TGTGCTCTTGGGGACGGCCTTCCTGGGGGATATCATCGATTGGGACCCGATAAACTCATCTTT
CDR3: CALGDGLPGGYHRLGPDKLIF

size: NA
V: TRDV1
D: NA
J: TRDJ1
DNA: TGTGCTCTTGGGGGACCCCGTCCGTACACCGATAAACTCATCTTT
CDR3: CALGGPRPYTDKLIF

size: few
V: TRDV1
D: TRDD3
J: TRDJ1
DNA: TGTGCTCTTGGGGAATCCAACCGGGGACTACCTGGGGGATACGGGGTAGTTAAACTCATCTTT
CDR3: CALGESNRGLPGGYGVVKLIF

size: medium-sized
V: TRDV1
D: NA
J: TRDJ1
DNA: TGTGCTCTTGGGGAACCTACCTTCCAACGGTACTTGAGGATACCCGATAAACTCATCTTT
CDR3: CALGEPTFQRYLRIPDKLIF

size: large
V: TRDV1
D: TRDD3
J: TRDJ4
DNA: TGTGCTCTTGGGGAATCGCCTAGAGGCTGGGGGATACGCGTATATTCATCCCTGATCTTT
CDR3: CALGESPRGWGIRVYSSLIF

size: NA
V: TRDV1
D: TRDD3
J: TRDJ1
DNA: TGTGCTCTTGGAGGCCCCTCCTCCCGTACTGGGGGACTCTCCCCGAGACCACTCATCTTT
CDR3: CALGGPSSRTGGLSPRPLIF

size: medium-sized
V: TRDV1
D: TRDD3
J: TRDJ1
DNA: TGTGCTCTTGGGAACAACCTCGGGGGTAATACTGGGGGATACAAGGGTTGGATTAAACTCATCTTT
CDR3: CALGNNLGGNTGGYKGWIKLIF

size: NA
V: TRDV1
D: TRDD3
J: TRDJ1
DNA: TGTGCTCTTGGGAAAGGGCGCCTCCGACTGGGGGGTTCTCCTACCGATAAACTCATCTTT
CDR3: CALGKGRLRLGGSPTDKLIF

size: medium-sized
V: TRDV1
D: TRDD3
J: TRDJ1
DNA: TGTGCTCTTGGAAAAGCTGGGGGATTGGTCGGTAAACTCATCTTT
CDR3: CALGKAGGLVGKLIF

size: few
V: TRDV1
D: NA
J: TRDJ1
DNA: TGTGCTCTTGGGGAACTTCGACGGCGGAGGCTACTCATCTTT
CDR3: CALGELRRRRLLIF

size: NA
V: TRDV1
D: NA
J: TRDJ1
DNA: TGTGCTCTTGGGGGGAGCGGGCGGGCTGACGATAAACTCATCTTT
CDR3: CALGGSGRADDKLIF

size: NA
V: TRDV1
D: TRDD3
J: TRDJ1
DNA: TGTGCTCTTGGGGAACCCACCGCCGGATACCACGACGACTTCTTCGCATCGGGGGGGATCGTCAAGTACACCGATAAACTCATCTTT
CDR3: CALGEPTAGYHDDFFASGGIVKYTDKLIF

size: medium-sized
V: TRDV1
D: TRDD2
J: TRDJ1
DNA: TGTGCTCTTGGGGAACGGGGACACCTTCCTACGTTGGTGGGGTCCCTCGATAAACTCATCTTT
CDR3: CALGERGHLPTLVGSLDKLIF

size: NA
V: TRDV1
D: TRDD3
J: TRDJ1
DNA: TGTGCTCTTGGGGAACTCGTGACTTCTCCAACTGGGGGGTCTTATGTCCCCACCGATAAACTCATCTTT
CDR3: CALGELVTSPTGGSYVPTDKLIF

size: medium-sized
V: TRDV1
D: TRDD3
J: TRDJ1
DNA: TGTGCTCTTGGGGGACCCCCTTCCCACTACCGTACTGGGGGATTAATTTACACCGATAAACTCATCTTT
CDR3: CALGGPPSHYRTGGLIYTDKLIF

size: few
V: TRDV1
D: TRDD3
J: TRDJ1
DNA: TGTGCTCTTGGGAGAGGGGTCTACAGACTGAGTACTGGGGGATACTACACCGATAAACTCATCTTT
CDR3: CALGRGVYRLSTGGYYTDKLIF

size: NA
V: TRDV1
D: NA
J: TRDJ1
DNA: TGTGCTCTTGCTCCTATTCCTAGGGGGATGGCCAAACTCATCTTC
CDR3: CALAPIPRGMAKLIF

size: medium-sized
V: TRDV1
D: TRDD3
J: TRDJ1
DNA: TGTGCTCTTGGGGAACTACAAGGGGGAGTACGATCCTGGGGGACTCGGACCGATAAACTCATCTTT
CDR3: CALGELQGGVRSWGTRTDKLIF

size: NA
V: TRDV1
D: NA
J: TRDJ1
DNA: TGTGCTCTTGGGGAACGCTGGGGTATTCGAGTGGCCGATAAACTCATCTTT
CDR3: CALGERWGIRVADKLIF

size: medium-sized
V: TRDV1
D: TRDD3
J: TRDJ1
DNA: TGTGCTCTTGGGGAAGGTTCCCTTGGGGGATACGCAGGACTCATCTTT
CDR3: CALGEGSLGGYAGLIF

size: NA
V: TRDV1
D: TRDD3
J: TRDJ1
DNA: TGTGCTCTTGGAGCTCTTACCCCCAGTAAACTTCCGAAATTTACTGGGGGATTCGGGGGGTCTAAACTCATCTTT
CDR3: CALGALTPSKLPKFTGGFGGSKLIF

size: medium-sized
V: TRDV1
D: TRDD3
J: TRDJ1
DNA: TGTGCTCTTGGCGTAGTCTTATGGCCGACTGGGGGTCTGAGGTACACCGATAAACTCATCTTT
CDR3: CALGVVLWPTGGLRYTDKLIF

size: few
V: TRDV1
D: NA
J: TRDJ1
DNA: TGTGCTCTTGGGCCAGGGGCCTACCGCAAATTTTTGGGCACCGATAAACTCATCTTT
CDR3: CALGPGAYRKFLGTDKLIF

size: medium-sized
V: TRDV1
D: NA
J: TRDJ1
DNA: TGTGCTCTTGGGGAACTGGATCCTACGTTGCGGTATCGTGTACGCCGCGATAAACTCATCTTT
CDR3: CALGELDPTLRYRVRRDKLIF

size: NA
V: TRDV1
D: TRDD3
J: TRDJ1
DNA: TGTGCTCTTGGGGAAATGCAACCACCTTCCTACTTTTCTGGGGGATACAAAACCGATAAACTCATCTTT
CDR3: CALGEMQPPSYFSGGYKTDKLIF

size: once
V: TRDV1
D: NA
J: TRDJ1
DNA: TGTGCTCTTGGGCAAAGCGGCTGTGCCTACCCCGATAAACTCATCTTT
CDR3: CALGQSGCAYPDKLIF

size: large
V: TRDV1
D: NA
J: TRDJ2
DNA: TGTGCTCTTGGGGATCCCAGAAACACCCCCTCCTTCCTACGGGGATACCCCGTAATGTCGACAGCACAACTCTTCTTT
CDR3: CALGDPRNTPSFLRGYPVMSTAQLFF

size: medium-sized
V: TRDV1
D: NA
J: TRDJ1
DNA: TGTGCTCTTGGGGAAGGCGTGAGCCTCGGAACATTTCCCGATAAACTCATCTTT
CDR3: CALGEGVSLGTFPDKLIF

size: medium-sized
V: TRDV1
D: TRDD3
J: TRDJ1
DNA: TGTGCTCTTGGGGAACTTACGGTCCCCTCGGTGGGGATACGTAGCACCGATAAACTCATCTTT
CDR3: CALGELTVPSVGIRSTDKLIF

size: few
V: TRDV1
D: NA
J: TRDJ1
DNA: TGTGCTCTTGGGGTTCGCCATCTTGGGGATCCGAAGACCGATAAACTCATCTTT
CDR3: CALGVRHLGDPKTDKLIF

size: few
V: TRDV1
D: NA
J: TRDJ1
DNA: TGTGCTCTTGGGGAACTATTTCCGGGAAGACCTTATACAACTGGCAAAACGGGGGCCGATAAACTCATCTTT
CDR3: CALGELFPGRPYTTGKTGADKLIF

size: medium-sized
V: TRDV1
D: TRDD3
J: TRDJ1
DNA: TGTGCTCTTGGGGAACCGGCGGGGATACGCCGGCGGCCCCGAACCGATAAACTCATCTTT
CDR3: CALGEPAGIRRRPRTDKLIF

size: few
V: TRDV1
D: NA
J: TRDJ1
DNA: TGTGCCCTTGGTTTTCTACGCCGTACTTGGAGGGGCACCGATAAACTCATCTTT
CDR3: CALGFLRRTWRGTDKLIF

size: NA
V: TRDV1
D: NA
J: TRDJ1
DNA: TGTGCTCTTGGGGACACTCGGCCTTCCCCTCGGGGAATTCCTTACTTGGGACGGTACACCGATAAACTCATCTTT
CDR3: CALGDTRPSPRGIPYLGRYTDKLIF

size: NA
V: TRDV1
D: TRDD3
J: TRDJ1
DNA: TGTGCTCTTGGGGAACGGCGGTCCTTCCTAAGAACTGGGGGATACCGAGCGCCCCGGAGGGCGGGCAAGTTTACCGATAAACTCATCTTT
CDR3: CALGERRSFLRTGGYRAPRRAGKFTDKLIF

size: large
V: TRDV1
D: NA
J: TRDJ1
DNA: TGTGCTCATAGCGCCCGGATCGGAGGAGTCGATAAACTCATCTTT
CDR3: CAHSARIGGVDKLIF

size: medium-sized
V: TRDV1
D: NA
J: TRDJ1
DNA: TGTGCTCTTGGGGTACCCATTCCCTCGGGGAAGGATAAACTCATCTTT
CDR3: CALGVPIPSGKDKLIF

size: few
V: TRDV1
D: TRDD3
J: TRDJ1
DNA: TGTGCTCTTGGGGAACCCATACTACGATATGGGGCTAGGGGGATGGTGAAGACCGATAAACTCATCTTT
CDR3: CALGEPILRYGARGMVKTDKLIF

size: medium-sized
V: TRDV1
D: NA
J: TRDJ1
DNA: TGTGCTCTTGGGGACATTCCCCTCAGTCGATCGAGGTACACCGATAAACTCATCTTT
CDR3: CALGDIPLSRSRYTDKLIF

size: NA
V: TRDV1
D: NA
J: TRDJ1
DNA: TGTGCTCTTGGGGAAAATGTCGCCTTCCTACGTACTGGGGGAAAGTACGCCGATAAACTCATCTTT
CDR3: CALGENVAFLRTGGKYADKLIF

size: NA
V: TRDV1
D: NA
J: TRDJ1
DNA: TGTGCTCTTGGGGAACTCGTTAGAGGGCCTTCCTACCTTACTGGGGGGCCCCAAGCGGGACTCATCTTT
CDR3: CALGELVRGPSYLTGGPQAGLIF

size: NA
V: TRDV1
D: TRDD3
J: TRDJ1
DNA: TGTGCTCTTGGGGAACTTCAGGGGGGGGCTAGCCCTCAACTGGGGGATACTACCGATAAACTCATCTTT
CDR3: CALGELQGGASPQLGDTTDKLIF

size: medium-sized
V: TRDV1
D: NA
J: TRDJ1
DNA: TGTGCTCTTGGGGAACGTTCCCTACGGCCCCATTTGAGCGATAAACTCATCTTT
CDR3: CALGERSLRPHLSDKLIF

size: medium-sized
V: TRDV1
D: TRDD3
J: TRDJ1
DNA: TGTGCTCTTGGGGAACACTCTAGGGGTTGGGGGATATCTCTCCGGACCACCGATAAACTCATCTTT
CDR3: CALGEHSRGWGISLRTTDKLIF

size: medium-sized
V: TRDV1
D: NA
J: TRDJ1
DNA: TGTGCTCTTGGGGAAAGGGCCGTCTCCGTCGGGCTCGGTAAACTCATCTTT
CDR3: CALGERAVSVGLGKLIF

size: NA
V: TRDV1
D: TRDD3
J: TRDJ1
DNA: TGTGCTCTTGGGGGACGTCCTCAGCCGGGGATACGTGTCCCTAAACTCATCTTT
CDR3: CALGGRPQPGIRVPKLIF

size: medium-sized
V: TRDV1
D: TRDD3
J: TRDJ1
DNA: TGTGCTCTTGGGGGGGGGCCTTCATATACGTACTGGGGGAATCGTGGCACCGATAAACTCATCTTT
CDR3: CALGGGPSYTYWGNRGTDKLIF

size: medium-sized
V: TRDV1
D: TRDD3
J: TRDJ1
DNA: TGTGCTCTTGGGAAAGCGCCGCCGGGCTGGGGGATCCCCCACACCGATAAACTCATCTTT
CDR3: CALGKAPPGWGIPHTDKLIF

size: few
V: TRDV1
D: NA
J: TRDJ1
DNA: TGTGCTCATAGCGCCAGGATCGGAGGAGGCGATAAACTCATCTTT
CDR3: CAHSARIGGGDKLIF